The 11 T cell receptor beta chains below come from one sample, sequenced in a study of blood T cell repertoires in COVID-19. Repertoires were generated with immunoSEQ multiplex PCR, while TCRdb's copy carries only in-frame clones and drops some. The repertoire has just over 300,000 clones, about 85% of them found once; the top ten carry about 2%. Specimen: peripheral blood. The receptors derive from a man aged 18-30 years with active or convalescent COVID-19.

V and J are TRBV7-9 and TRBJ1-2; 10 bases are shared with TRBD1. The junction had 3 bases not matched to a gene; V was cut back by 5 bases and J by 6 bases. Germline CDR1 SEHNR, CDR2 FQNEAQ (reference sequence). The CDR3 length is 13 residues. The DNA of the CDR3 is TGTGCCAGCAGCGTGACAGGGGGCCATGGCTACACCTTC. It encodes CASSVTGGHGYTF.

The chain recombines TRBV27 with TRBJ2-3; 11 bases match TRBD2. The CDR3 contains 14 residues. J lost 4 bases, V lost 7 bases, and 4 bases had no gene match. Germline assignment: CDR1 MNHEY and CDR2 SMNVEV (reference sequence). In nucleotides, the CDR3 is TGTGCCAGCACCGGGACTAGCGGCCCAGATACGCAGTATTTT. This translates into CASTGTSGPDTQYF.

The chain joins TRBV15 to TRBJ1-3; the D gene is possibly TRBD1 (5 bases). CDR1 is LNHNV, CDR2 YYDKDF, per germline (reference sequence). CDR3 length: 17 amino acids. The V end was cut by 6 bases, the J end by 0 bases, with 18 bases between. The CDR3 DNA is TGTGCCACCAGTCAAAGCCGGAGACAGAGCTCTGGAAACACCATATATTTT. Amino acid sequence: CATSQSRRQSSGNTIYF. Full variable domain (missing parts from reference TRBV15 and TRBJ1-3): DAMVIQNPRYQVTQFGKPVTLSCSQTLNHNVMYWYQQKSSQAPKLLFHYYDKDFNNEADTPDNFQSRRPNTSFCFLDIRSPGLGDTAMYLCATSQSRRQSSGNTIYFGEGSWLTVV.

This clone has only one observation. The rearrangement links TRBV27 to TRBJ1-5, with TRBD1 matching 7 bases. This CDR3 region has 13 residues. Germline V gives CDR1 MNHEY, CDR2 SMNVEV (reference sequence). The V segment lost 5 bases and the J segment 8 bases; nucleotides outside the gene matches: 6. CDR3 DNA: TGTGCCAGCAGTGACAGGGCCAAGGAGCCCCAGCATTTT. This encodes CASSDRAKEPQHF.

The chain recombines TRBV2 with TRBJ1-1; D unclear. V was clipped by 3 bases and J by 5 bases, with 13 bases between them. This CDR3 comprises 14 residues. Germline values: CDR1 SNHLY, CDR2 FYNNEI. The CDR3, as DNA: TGTGCCAGCAGTGATAGGCCCTCGGGAACTGAAGCTTTCTTT. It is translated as CASSDRPSGTEAFF.

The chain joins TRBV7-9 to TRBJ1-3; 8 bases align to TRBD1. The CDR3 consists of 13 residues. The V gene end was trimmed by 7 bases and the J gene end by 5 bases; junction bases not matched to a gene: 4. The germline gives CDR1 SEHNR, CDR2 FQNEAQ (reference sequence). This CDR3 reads CASTGQGRNTIYF. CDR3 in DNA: TGTGCCAGCACTGGACAGGGCCGAAACACCATATATTTT.

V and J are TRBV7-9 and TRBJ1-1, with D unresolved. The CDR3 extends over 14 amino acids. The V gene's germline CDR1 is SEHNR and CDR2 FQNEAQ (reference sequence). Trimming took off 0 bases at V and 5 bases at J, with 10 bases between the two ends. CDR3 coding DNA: TGTGCCAGCAGCTTAGCCCGGGAGTGGACTGAAGCTTTCTTT. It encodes CASSLAREWTEAFF.

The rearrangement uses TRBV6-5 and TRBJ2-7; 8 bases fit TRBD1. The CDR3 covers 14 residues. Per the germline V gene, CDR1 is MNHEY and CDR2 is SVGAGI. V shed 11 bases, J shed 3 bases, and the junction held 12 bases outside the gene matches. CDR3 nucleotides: TGTGCCGGCAATTTACGACAGGGGCGCTACGAGCAGTACTTC. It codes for CAGNLRQGRYEQYF.

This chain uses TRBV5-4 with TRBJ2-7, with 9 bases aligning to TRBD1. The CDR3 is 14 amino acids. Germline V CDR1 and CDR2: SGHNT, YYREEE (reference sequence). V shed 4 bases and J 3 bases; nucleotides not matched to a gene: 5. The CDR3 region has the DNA TGTGCCAGCAGCAAGACAGGGGGAGACTACGAGCAGTACTTC. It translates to CASSKTGGDYEQYF.

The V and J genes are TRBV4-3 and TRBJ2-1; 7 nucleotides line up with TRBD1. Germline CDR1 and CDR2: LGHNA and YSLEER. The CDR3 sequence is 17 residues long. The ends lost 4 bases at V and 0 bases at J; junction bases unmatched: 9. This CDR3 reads CASSRLLSGGSYNEQFF. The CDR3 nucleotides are TGCGCCAGCAGCCGTTTGCTTTCAGGGGGCTCCTACAATGAGCAGTTCTTC.

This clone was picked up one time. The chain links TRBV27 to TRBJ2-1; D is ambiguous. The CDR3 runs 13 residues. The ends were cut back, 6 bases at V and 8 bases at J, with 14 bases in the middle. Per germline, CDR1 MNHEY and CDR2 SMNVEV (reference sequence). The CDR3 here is CASRSAFGDEQFF. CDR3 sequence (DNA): TGTGCCAGCAGATCGGCTTTCGGAGATGAGCAGTTCTTC.